This T cell receptor (beta chain) was found in a study of blood T cell repertoires in COVID-19. Across the whole study: Material from acute and convalescent COVID-19 was sourced from the United States, Italy and Spain. The cDNA or gDNA used as material had been derived from T cells, B-cell-depleted T cells, or PBMCs.

Study processing details: Amplification from reference gene primers served as the basis for estimated nucleated cell counts. Measured with immunoSEQ multiplex PCR; TCRdb has only the in-frame clones, and not every one. That table supplies the V and J calls and clone size; D and trimming were determined from the DNA. The table shows more than 150,000 clones, with almost 90% occurring only once. This CDR3 is 14 amino acids long. The V end was cut by 3 bases, the J end by 8 bases, with 11 bases between. The germline CDR1 and CDR2 sequences are MDHEN and SYDVKM. The material sequenced was peripheral blood. The clonotype originates from a man in his fifties or sixties with acute or convalescent COVID-19. The chain joins TRBV28 to TRBJ1-6; D perhaps matches TRBD1 (5 bases). DNA for the CDR3: TGTGCCAGCAGTTTGGAGGGACTGGATTCACCCCTCCACTTT. Its protein product is CASSLEGLDSPLHF.